The 7 T cell receptor beta chains below come from one sample, sequenced in a study of blood T cell repertoires in COVID-19. The protocol was immunoSEQ multiplex PCR, while the TCRdb copy is restricted to in-frame clones and leaves out a portion. The table shows a few hundred thousand clones, with around four fifths occurring only once. The specimen was PBMCs or T cells enriched from blood (not recorded which). All receptors derive from a woman in her fifties or sixties who had recovered from COVID-19.

The rearrangement links TRBV7-2 to TRBJ2-2; TRBD1 matches at 8 bases. Germline CDR1 SGHTA, CDR2 FQGNSA. CDR3 length: 13 amino acids. V was pared by 5 bases and J by 6 bases, with 2 bases of the junction left unmatched. The CDR3 protein is CASSTGGAGELFF. In DNA form, the CDR3 reads TGTGCCAGCAGCACAGGGGGTGCCGGGGAGCTGTTTTTT.

The gene calls are TRBV9 and TRBJ2-3; 10 nucleotides align to TRBD2. From germline, CDR1 is SGDLS and CDR2 YYNGEE. CDR3 length equals 17 residues. V was clipped by 0 bases and J by 4 bases; unmatched bases: 8. The CDR3 DNA is TGTGCCAGCAGCGTAGACCCTAGCGGGGGCGTGGCAGATACGCAGTATTTT. Translation: CASSVDPSGGVADTQYF.

The chain employs TRBV2 and TRBJ1-5; no firm D call. The CDR3 runs 19 residues. Germline CDR1 SNHLY, CDR2 FYNNEI. V lost 6 bases to trimming and J lost 4 bases, with 28 bases between them. CDR3 protein: CASSHPPPRERWWNQPQHF. In DNA, the CDR3 is TGTGCCAGCAGCCACCCTCCTCCCCGGGAGAGGTGGTGGAATCAGCCCCAGCATTTT. Complete variable domain (other parts from reference TRBV2 and TRBJ1-5): EPEVTQTPSHQVTQMGQEVILRCVPISNHLYFYWYRQILGQKVEFLVSFYNNEISEKSEIFDDQFSVERPDGSNFTLKIRSTKLEDSAMYFCASSHPPPRERWWNQPQHFGDGTRLSIL.

The rearrangement joins TRBV7-9 to TRBJ1-5; the D is unclear. The CDR3 has 13 amino acids. Germline CDR1 reads SEHNR; CDR2 reads FQNEAQ (reference sequence). Trimming removed 5 bases from V and 2 bases from J, with 7 bases in between. In DNA, the CDR3 is TGTGCCAGCAGCCGGGAAGGCAATCAGCCCCAGCATTTT. Its translation is CASSREGNQPQHF.

The V call is TRBV7-9, the J call TRBJ1-6; D unresolved. The ends were cut back, 2 bases at V and 12 bases at J, with 8 bases in the middle. The CDR3 totals 12 residues. Germline lookup yields CDR1 SEHNR and CDR2 FQNEAQ (reference sequence). The CDR3 coding sequence is TGTGCCAGCAGCTTACCTCCTCTACCCCTCCACTTT. Translated, it gives CASSLPPLPLHF.

This chain links TRBV27 with TRBJ2-1; the match to TRBD2 covers 7 bases. The V gene's germline CDR1 is MNHEY and CDR2 SMNVEV (reference sequence). The CDR3 has 15 residues. Unmatched junction bases numbered 10, after V lost 5 bases and J lost 6 bases. CDR3 bases: TGTGCCAGCAGTCCACTTTCGGGACTATTCAATGAGCAGTTCTTC. The encoded protein is CASSPLSGLFNEQFF.

CDR3 nucleotides: TGTGCCAGCAGTCCGGACAGGGGGCACCGTCAGCCCCAGCATTTT. Protein product: CASSPDRGHRQPQHF. The genes are TRBV27 and TRBJ1-5, with TRBD1 matching 11 bases. Per germline, CDR1 MNHEY and CDR2 SMNVEV (reference sequence). The trim removed 5 bases at V and 6 bases at J, leaving 6 bases unmatched. There are 15 residues in the CDR3.